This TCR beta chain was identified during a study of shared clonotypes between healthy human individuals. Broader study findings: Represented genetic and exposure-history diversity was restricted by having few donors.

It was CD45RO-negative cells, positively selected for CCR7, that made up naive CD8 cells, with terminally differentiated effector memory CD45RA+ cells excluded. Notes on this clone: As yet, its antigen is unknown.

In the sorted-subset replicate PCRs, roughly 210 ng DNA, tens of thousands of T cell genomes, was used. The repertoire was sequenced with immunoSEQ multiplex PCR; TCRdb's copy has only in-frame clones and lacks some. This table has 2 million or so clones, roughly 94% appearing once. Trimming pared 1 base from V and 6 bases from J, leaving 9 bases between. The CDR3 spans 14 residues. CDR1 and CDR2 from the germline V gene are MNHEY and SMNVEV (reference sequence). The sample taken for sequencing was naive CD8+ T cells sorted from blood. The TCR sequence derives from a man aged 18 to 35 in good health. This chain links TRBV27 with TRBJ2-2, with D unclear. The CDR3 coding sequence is TGTGCCAGCAGTTTATTCGGAAATCCCGGGGAGCTGTTTTTT. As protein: CASSLFGNPGELFF.